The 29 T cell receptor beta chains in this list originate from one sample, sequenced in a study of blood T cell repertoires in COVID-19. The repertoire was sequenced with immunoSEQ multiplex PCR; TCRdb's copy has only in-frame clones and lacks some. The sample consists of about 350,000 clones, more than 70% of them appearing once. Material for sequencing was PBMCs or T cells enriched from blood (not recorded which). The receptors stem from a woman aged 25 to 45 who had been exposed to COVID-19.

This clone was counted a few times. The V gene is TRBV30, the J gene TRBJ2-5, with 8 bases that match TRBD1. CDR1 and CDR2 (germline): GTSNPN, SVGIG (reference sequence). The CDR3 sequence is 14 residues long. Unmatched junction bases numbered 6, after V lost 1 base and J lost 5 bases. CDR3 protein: CAWSGSGGFETQYF. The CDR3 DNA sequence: TGTGCCTGGAGTGGCTCAGGGGGCTTTGAGACCCAGTACTTC.

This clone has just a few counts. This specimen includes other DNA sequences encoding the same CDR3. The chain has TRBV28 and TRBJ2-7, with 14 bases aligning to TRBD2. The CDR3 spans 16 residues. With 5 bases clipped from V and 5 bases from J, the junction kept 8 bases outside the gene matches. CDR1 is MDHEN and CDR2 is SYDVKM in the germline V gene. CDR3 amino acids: CASSLRLAGGPDEQYF. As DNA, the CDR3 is TGTGCCAGCAGTCTAAGACTAGCGGGAGGGCCAGACGAGCAGTACTTC.

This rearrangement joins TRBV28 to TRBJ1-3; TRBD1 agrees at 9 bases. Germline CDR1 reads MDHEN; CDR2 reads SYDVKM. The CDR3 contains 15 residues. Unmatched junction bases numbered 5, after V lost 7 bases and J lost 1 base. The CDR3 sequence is CASTEGTGSGNTIYF. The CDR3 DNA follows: TGTGCCAGCACAGAAGGGACAGGGTCTGGAAACACCATATATTTT.

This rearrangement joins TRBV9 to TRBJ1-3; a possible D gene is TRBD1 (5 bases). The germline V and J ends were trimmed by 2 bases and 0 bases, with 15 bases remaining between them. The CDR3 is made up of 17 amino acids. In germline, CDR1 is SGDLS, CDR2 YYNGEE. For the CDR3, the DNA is TGTGCCAGCAGCGTTGACAGAGGAATATCCTCTGGAAACACCATATATTTT. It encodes CASSVDRGISSGNTIYF.

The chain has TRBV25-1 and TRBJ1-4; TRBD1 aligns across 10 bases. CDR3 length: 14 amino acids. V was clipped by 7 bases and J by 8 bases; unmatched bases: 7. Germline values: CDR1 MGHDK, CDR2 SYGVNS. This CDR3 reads CASTRQGAGEKLFF. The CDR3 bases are TGTGCCAGCACCCGACAGGGGGCTGGCGAAAAACTGTTTTTT.

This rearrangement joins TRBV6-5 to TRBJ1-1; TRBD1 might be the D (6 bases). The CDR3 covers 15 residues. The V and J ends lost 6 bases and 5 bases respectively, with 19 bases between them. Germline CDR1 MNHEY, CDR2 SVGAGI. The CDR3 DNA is TGTGCCAGCAGACAGGCCGGGACAAGGCAAACTGAAGCTTTCTTT. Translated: CASRQAGTRQTEAFF.

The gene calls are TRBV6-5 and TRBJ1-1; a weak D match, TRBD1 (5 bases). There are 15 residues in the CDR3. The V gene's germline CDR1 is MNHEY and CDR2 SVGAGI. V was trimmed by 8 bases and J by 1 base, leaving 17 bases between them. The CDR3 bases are TGTGCCAGCGTCCCCGGACGGACACCGAACACTGAAGCTTTCTTT. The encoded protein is CASVPGRTPNTEAFF.

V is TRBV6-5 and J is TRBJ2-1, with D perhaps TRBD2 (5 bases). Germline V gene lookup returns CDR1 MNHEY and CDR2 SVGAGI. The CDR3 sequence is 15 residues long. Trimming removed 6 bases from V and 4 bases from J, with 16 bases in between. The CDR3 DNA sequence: TGTGCCAGCAGCCTCGGCGGGCCGGGGTACAATGAGCAGTTCTTC. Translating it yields CASSLGGPGYNEQFF.

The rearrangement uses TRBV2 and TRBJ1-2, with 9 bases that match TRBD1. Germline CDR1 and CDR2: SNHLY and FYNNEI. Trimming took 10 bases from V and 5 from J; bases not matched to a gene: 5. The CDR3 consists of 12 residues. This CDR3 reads CANTGTGYGYTF. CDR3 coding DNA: TGTGCCAACACCGGGACAGGGTATGGCTACACCTTC. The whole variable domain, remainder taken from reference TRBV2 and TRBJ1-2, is EPEVTQTPSHQVTQMGQEVILRCVPISNHLYFYWYRQILGQKVEFLVSFYNNEISEKSEIFDDQFSVERPDGSNFTLKIRSTKLEDSAMYFCANTGTGYGYTFGSGTRLTVV.

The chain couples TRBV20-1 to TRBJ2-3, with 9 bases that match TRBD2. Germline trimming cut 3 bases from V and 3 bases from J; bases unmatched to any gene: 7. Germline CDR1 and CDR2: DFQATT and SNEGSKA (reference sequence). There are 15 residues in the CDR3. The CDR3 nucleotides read TGCAGTGCTAGTCTGCTAGCGGGAATGACAGATACGCAGTATTTT. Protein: CSASLLAGMTDTQYF.

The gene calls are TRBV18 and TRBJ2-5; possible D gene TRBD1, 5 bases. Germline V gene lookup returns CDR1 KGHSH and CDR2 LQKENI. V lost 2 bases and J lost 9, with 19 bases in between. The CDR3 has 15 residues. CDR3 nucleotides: TGTGCCAGCTCACCAGAAACAGGCCCCGCTCGAGCCCAGTACTTC. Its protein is CASSPETGPARAQYF.

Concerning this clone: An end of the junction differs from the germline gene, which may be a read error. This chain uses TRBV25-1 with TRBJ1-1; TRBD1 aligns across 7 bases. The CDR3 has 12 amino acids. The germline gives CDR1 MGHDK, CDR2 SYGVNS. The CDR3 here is CASTKDRRWFLF. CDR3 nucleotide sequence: TGTGCCAGCACAAAGGACAGGCGCTGGTTCCTCTTT.

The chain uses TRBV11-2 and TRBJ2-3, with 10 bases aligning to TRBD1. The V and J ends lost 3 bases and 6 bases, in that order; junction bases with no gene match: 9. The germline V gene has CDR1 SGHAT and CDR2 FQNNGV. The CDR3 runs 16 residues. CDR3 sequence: CASSLGPGQGTDTQYF. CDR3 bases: TGTGCCAGCAGCTTGGGCCCGGGACAGGGGACTGATACGCAGTATTTT.

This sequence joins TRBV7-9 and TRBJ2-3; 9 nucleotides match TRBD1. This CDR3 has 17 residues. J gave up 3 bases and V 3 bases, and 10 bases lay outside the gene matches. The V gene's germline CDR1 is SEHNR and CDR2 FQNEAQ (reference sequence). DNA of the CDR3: TGTGCCAGCAGCTTTTTGCTCGGACAGGGGAGGACAGATACGCAGTATTTT. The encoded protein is CASSFLLGQGRTDTQYF.

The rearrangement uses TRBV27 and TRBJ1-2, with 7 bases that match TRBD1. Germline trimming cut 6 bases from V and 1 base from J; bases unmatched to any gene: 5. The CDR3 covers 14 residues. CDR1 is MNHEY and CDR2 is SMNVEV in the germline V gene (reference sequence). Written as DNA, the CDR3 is TGTGCCAGCAGCGCGGACAGGATTAACTATGGCTACACCTTC. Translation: CASSADRINYGYTF.

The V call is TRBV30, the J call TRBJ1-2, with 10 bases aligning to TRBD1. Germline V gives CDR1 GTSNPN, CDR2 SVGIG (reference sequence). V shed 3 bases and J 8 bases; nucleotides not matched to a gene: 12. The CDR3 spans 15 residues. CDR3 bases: TGTGCCTGGAGGTACCCTTCGACAGGGGGCGTCGGCTACACCTTC. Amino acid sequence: CAWRYPSTGGVGYTF.

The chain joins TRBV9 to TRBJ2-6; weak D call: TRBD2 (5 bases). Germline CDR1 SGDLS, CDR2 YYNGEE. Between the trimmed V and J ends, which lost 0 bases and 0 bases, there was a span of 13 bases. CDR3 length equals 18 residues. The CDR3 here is CASSVVWSGSSGANVLTF. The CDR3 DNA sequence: TGTGCCAGCAGCGTAGTTTGGTCGGGGAGCTCTGGGGCCAACGTCCTGACTTTC.

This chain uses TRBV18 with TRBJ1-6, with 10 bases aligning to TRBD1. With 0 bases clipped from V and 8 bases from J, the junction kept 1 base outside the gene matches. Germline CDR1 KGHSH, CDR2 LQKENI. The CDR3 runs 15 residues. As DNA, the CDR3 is TGTGCCAGCTCACCACCCGGACAGGGGGATTCACCCCTCCACTTT. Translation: CASSPPGQGDSPLHF.

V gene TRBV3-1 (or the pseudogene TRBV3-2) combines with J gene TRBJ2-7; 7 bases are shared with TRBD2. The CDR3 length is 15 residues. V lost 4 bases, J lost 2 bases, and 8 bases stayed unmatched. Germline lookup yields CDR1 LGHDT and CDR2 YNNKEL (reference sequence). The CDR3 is CASSPGLGGTYEQYF. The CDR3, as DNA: TGTGCCAGCAGCCCAGGACTAGGAGGGACCTACGAGCAGTACTTC.

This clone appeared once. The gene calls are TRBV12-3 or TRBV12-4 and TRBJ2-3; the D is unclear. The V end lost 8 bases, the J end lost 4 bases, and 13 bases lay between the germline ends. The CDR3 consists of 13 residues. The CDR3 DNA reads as TGTGCCAGCGCGTCCCCGGGTGCAGATACGCAGTATTTT. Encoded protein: CASASPGADTQYF.

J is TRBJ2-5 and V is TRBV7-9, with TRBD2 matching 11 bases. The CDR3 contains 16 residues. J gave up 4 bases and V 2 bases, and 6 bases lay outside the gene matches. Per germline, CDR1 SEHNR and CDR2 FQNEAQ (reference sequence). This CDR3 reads CASSLSGLAAPETQYF. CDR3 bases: TGTGCCAGCAGCTTATCGGGACTAGCGGCCCCAGAGACCCAGTACTTC.

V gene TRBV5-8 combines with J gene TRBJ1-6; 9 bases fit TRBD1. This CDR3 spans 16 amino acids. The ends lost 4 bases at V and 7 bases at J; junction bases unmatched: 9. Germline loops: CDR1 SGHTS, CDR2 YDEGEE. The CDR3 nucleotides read TGTGCCAGCAGCCGGCACAGGGGGCTTCGGAATTCACCCCTCCACTTT. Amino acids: CASSRHRGLRNSPLHF.

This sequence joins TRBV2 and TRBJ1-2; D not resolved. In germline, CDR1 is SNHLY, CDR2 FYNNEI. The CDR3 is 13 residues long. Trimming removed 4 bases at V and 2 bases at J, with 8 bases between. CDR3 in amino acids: CASSVGFNYGYTF. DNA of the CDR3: TGTGCCAGCAGTGTTGGCTTCAACTATGGCTACACCTTC.

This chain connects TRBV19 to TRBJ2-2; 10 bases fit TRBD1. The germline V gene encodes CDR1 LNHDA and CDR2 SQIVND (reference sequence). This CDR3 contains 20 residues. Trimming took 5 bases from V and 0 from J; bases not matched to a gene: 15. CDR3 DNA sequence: TGTGCCAGTAGTCCAACCACCGGGACAGGGGCGTTCGCGAACACCGGGGAGCTGTTTTTT. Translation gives CASSPTTGTGAFANTGELFF. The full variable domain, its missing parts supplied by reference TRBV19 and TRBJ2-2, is DGGITQSPKYLFRKEGQNVTLSCEQNLNHDAMYWYRQDPGQGLRLIYYSQIVNDFQKGDIAEGYSVSREKKESFPLTVTSAQKNPTAFYLCASSPTTGTGAFANTGELFFGEGSRLTVL.

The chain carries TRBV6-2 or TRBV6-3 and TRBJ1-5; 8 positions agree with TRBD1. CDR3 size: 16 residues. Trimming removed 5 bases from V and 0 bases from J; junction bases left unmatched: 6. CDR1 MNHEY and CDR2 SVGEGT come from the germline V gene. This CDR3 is CASSTGTGPSNQPQHF. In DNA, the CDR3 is TGTGCCAGCAGTACGGGGACAGGTCCTAGCAATCAGCCCCAGCATTTT.

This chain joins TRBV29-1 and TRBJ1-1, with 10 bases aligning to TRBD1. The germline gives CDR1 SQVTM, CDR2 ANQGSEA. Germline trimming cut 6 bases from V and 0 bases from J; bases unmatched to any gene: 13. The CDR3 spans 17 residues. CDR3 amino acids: CSVAKDRGSDVNTEAFF. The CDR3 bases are TGCAGCGTGGCGAAGGACAGGGGGAGTGACGTGAACACTGAAGCTTTCTTT.

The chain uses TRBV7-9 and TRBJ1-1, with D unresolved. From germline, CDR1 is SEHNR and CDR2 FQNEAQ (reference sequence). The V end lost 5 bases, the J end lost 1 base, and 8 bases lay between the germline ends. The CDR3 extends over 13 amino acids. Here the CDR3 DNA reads TGTGCCAGCAGCCTTCTAGAGAACACTGAAGCTTTCTTT. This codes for CASSLLENTEAFF.

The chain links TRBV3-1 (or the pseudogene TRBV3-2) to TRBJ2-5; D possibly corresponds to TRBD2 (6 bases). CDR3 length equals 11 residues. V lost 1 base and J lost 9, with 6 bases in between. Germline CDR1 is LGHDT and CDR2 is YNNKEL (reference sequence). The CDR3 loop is CASSQAGAQYF. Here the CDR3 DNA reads TGTGCCAGCAGCCAAGCGGGGGCCCAGTACTTC.

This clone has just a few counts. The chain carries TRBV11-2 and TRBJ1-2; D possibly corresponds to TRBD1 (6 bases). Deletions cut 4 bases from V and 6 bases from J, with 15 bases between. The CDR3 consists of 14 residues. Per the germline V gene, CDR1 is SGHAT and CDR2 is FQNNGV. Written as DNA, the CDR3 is TGTGCCAGCAGCTCCCGGACAGCATTCAATGGCTACACCTTC. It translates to CASSSRTAFNGYTF.